This TCR beta chain appears in the sequencing data of a study of human T cells and chemical hapten exposure. Single cDNA molecules in the library carried unique molecular identifiers attached during preparation. Using its own MiXCR run on the RACE reads, TCRdb lists one record per CDR3 protein. The sample shows around 260,000 distinct CDR3 sequences, more than 6.5% of them seen only once. Indicated time point: pre-sensitization, week 0. Treatment given: therapeutic diphenylcyclopropenone sensitization with weekly scalp DPC. This clonotype was counted a few times. Germline assignment: CDR1 MNHEY and CDR2 SVGEGT. The CDR3 is 15 residues long. V dropped 7 bases and J dropped 4 bases, with 17 bases sitting between them.

This receptor was identified in a middle-aged woman with alopecia areata. Some clones in this sample may be carry-over from other donors' samples. The source material was whole blood, sampled in connection with sensitization to the hapten diphenylcyclopropenone (DPC). The genes are TRBV6-2 or TRBV6-3 and TRBJ1-5; D unclear. For the CDR3, the DNA is TGTGCCAGCACACCACGCGGGGTACGAAATCAGCCCCAGCATTTT. Amino acids: CASTPRGVRNQPQHF.